This T cell receptor beta chain was identified in a study of blood T cell dynamics during melanoma immunotherapy. About the research overall: Patients with metastatic melanoma got pembrolizumab or nivolumab-ipilimumab as first-line care.

Produced via immunoSEQ multiplex PCR; TCRdb's table is partial and in-frame only. The sample contains roughly 9,700 clones, about 85% of which appear only once. J was trimmed by 1 base and V by 3 bases; bases with no gene match: 5. This CDR3 is built from 17 residues. CDR1 and CDR2 from the germline V gene are LNHDA and SQIVND (reference sequence). Specified time point: week 3, after first cycle of checkpoint inhibitor. Sampling occurred pretreatment (T0) and at week 3 (W3), after cycle one of checkpoint blockade. Disease control meant complete response, partial response or stable disease at 12 weeks. No patient had earlier systemic cancer treatment, concurrent immunosuppressants, or another active cancer.

This chain uses TRBV19 with TRBJ1-4; 10 bases fit TRBD1. The receptor's source is a human donor with melanoma. The sequenced sample was blood, obtained from a patient treated with checkpoint blockade. For the CDR3, the DNA is TGTGCCAGTAGTATTGTGGGACAGGGGAGAACTAATGAAAAACTGTTTTTT. Translating it yields CASSIVGQGRTNEKLFF.